This TCR beta chain derives from a study of blood T cells in healthy people across ages. The CDR3 totals 13 residues. Per germline, CDR1 DFQATT and CDR2 SNEGSKA (reference sequence). Trimming took off 7 bases at V and 4 bases at J, with 14 bases between the two ends. A second PCR, run for about 7 to 11 cycles, used a sample-barcoded 5' primer plus a J-beta primer mix. TCRdb re-derived calls from the 5' RACE reads in MiXCR, one entry per CDR3 protein. The sample records around 850,000 distinct CDR3 sequences, 35% to 40% being singletons. The source of this sequence is a man aged 18 to 30 in good health. The material sequenced was blood. V and J are TRBV20-1 and TRBJ2-1; TRBD1 or TRBD2 may be the D gene (5 bases each). Here the CDR3 reads CSVPGPTYNEQFF. The CDR3, as DNA: TGCAGTGTCCCGGGACCAACTTACAATGAGCAGTTCTTC.